This T cell receptor (beta chain) was identified during a study of blood T cells in healthy people across ages. A sample-barcoded 5' primer and a J-beta primer mix were used in a second PCR of about 7 to 12 cycles. TCRdb reprocessed the 5' RACE reads with MiXCR, giving one entry per CDR3 protein. The sample contains some 860,000 distinct CDR3 sequences, roughly 56% of which appear only once. V shed 6 bases, J shed 6 bases, and the junction held 3 bases outside the gene matches. This CDR3 has 15 residues. Germline V gives CDR1 SNHLY, CDR2 FYNNEI. Source material: blood. The J gene is TRBJ2-1, the V gene TRBV2; 15 nucleotides line up with TRBD2. The receptor was isolated from a middle-aged man in good health. CDR3 amino acids: CASRGLAGGINEQFF. The DNA for the CDR3 is TGTGCCAGCAGAGGACTAGCGGGAGGGATCAATGAGCAGTTCTTC.